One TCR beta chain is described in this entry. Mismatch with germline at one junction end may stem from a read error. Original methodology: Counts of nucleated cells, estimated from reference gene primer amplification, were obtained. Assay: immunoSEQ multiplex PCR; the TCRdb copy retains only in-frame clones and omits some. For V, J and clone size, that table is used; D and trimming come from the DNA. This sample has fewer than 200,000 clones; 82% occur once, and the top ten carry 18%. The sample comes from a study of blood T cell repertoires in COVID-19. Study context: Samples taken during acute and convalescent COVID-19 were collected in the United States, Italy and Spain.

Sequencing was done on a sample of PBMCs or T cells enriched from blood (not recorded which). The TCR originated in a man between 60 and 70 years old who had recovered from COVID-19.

As DNA, the CDR3 is TGTGCTAGCAGCCCCGGGACTAGCGACACAGATACGCAGTATTTT. Its translation is CASSPGTSDTDTQYF. The rearrangement uses TRBV7-7 and TRBJ2-3; 10 bases agree with TRBD2. This CDR3 spans 15 amino acids. The V gene's germline CDR1 is SSHAT and CDR2 FNYEAQ (reference sequence).